These 13 T cell receptor beta chains originate from one sample sequenced in a study of T cell responses to AZD1222 COVID-19 vaccine (dated by TCRdb to the early 2020s). Library preparation employed the immunoSEQ multiplex PCR assay. Held by TCRdb, this immuneACCESS table contains in-frame sequences only and omits some clones. Under half of the omission traces to an unresolved V gene where checked; the cause of the rest is unknown. Counted in this sample were some 150,000 clones; 90% of them appeared once. In total, the top ten clones hold more than 3% of the sample. The sample's time point label, decoded: about 28 days (+/-7) after the second vaccine dose. The sample consisted of peripheral blood, taken 28 days after the second AZD1222 dose. Receptor source: an adult who received the AZD1222 COVID-19 vaccine.

The gene calls are TRBV14 and TRBJ2-7; D not resolved. Germline V gene lookup returns CDR1 SGHDN and CDR2 FVKESK. Trimming cost V 2 bases and J 2 bases, with 10 bases left between them. This CDR3 is built from 14 residues. The DNA for the CDR3 is TGTGCCAGCAGCCAAATGAGGATAGCCTACGAGCAGTACTTC. Its translation is CASSQMRIAYEQYF.

The DNA of the CDR3 is TGTGCCAGCAGCCAGAGACAGGGCGGCACTGAAGCTTTCTTT. Translating it yields CASSQRQGGTEAFF. V usage is TRBV14 and J usage is TRBJ1-1, with 7 bases fitting TRBD1. The CDR3 spans 14 residues. Germline CDR1 SGHDN, CDR2 FVKESK. V shed 3 bases and J 4 bases; nucleotides not matched to a gene: 5.

This clone was seen once. The chain is built from TRBV6-1 and TRBJ2-7; D gene uncertain. This CDR3 has 13 residues. Trimming removed 1 base from V and 2 bases from J, with 6 bases in between. The germline CDR1 and CDR2 sequences are MNHNS and SASEGT. The CDR3 spells CASSEGGTYEQYF. The CDR3 region has the DNA TGTGCCAGCAGTGAAGGCGGTACCTACGAGCAGTACTTC.

Concerning this clone: Different DNA sequences within this sample yield the same CDR3. The chain combines TRBV10-3 with TRBJ1-5; D call uncertain. The V end was cut by 6 bases, the J end by 0 bases, with 9 bases between. Germline V gives CDR1 ENHRY, CDR2 SYGVKD. The CDR3 loop spans 14 amino acids. The CDR3 nucleotides are TGTGCCATCAGGGGTGACACTAGCAATCAGCCCCAGCATTTT. Protein sequence: CAIRGDTSNQPQHF.

This sequence joins TRBV15 and TRBJ1-1, with D possibly TRBD1 on 5 matching bases. The CDR3 has 16 amino acids. Trimming took off 0 bases at V and 1 base at J, with 12 bases between the two ends. Germline V gene data show CDR1 as LNHNV and CDR2 as YYDKDF (reference sequence). The CDR3 reads CATSRDSNRRNTEAFF. The CDR3 coding sequence is TGTGCCACCAGCAGAGATTCAAACAGGAGGAACACTGAAGCTTTCTTT.

The V gene is TRBV6-6, the J gene TRBJ1-6; D gene uncertain. Germline V CDR1 and CDR2: MNHNY, SVGAGI (reference sequence). This CDR3 comprises 13 residues. Trimming took off 8 bases at V and 0 bases at J, with 5 bases between the two ends. The DNA of the CDR3 is TGTGCCAGCCACAGCTCCTATAATTCACCCCTCCACTTT. Its protein is CASHSSYNSPLHF.

The count of this clone is one. The genes are TRBV5-5 and TRBJ2-7, with D perhaps TRBD1 (5 bases). Trimming took 0 bases from V and 3 from J, leaving 10 bases between them. The CDR3 extends over 14 amino acids. In germline, CDR1 is SGHKS, CDR2 YYEKEE (reference sequence). CDR3 bases: TGTGCCAGCAGCTTGGCCCAGGGTAACTACGAGCAGTACTTC. Its protein is CASSLAQGNYEQYF. The full variable domain, completed using reference TRBV5-5 and TRBJ2-7, is DAGVTQSPTHLIKTRGQQVTLRCSPISGHKSVSWYQQVLGQGPQFIFQYYEKEERGRGNFPDRFSARQFPNYSSELNVNALLLGDSALYLCASSLAQGNYEQYFGPGTRLTVT.

This clone was counted a single time. The chain carries TRBV28 and TRBJ1-5, with 7 bases lining up with TRBD1. This CDR3 region has 14 residues. V dropped 3 bases and J dropped 6; count of bases not matched to a gene: 5. CDR1 and CDR2 from the germline V gene are MDHEN and SYDVKM. Here the CDR3 reads CASSFTGVSQPQHF. Written as DNA, the CDR3 is TGTGCCAGCAGTTTTACAGGGGTAAGTCAGCCCCAGCATTTT.

The J gene is TRBJ2-2, the V gene TRBV29-1, with 8 bases matching TRBD1. The V gene end was trimmed by 6 bases and the J gene end by 4 bases; junction bases not matched to a gene: 7. This CDR3 has 14 residues. Germline loops: CDR1 SQVTM, CDR2 ANQGSEA. CDR3 region: CSVGQGGVTGELFF. The CDR3 DNA is TGCAGCGTCGGACAGGGAGGCGTCACCGGGGAGCTGTTTTTT.

This clone turned up a few times. V usage is TRBV14 and J usage is TRBJ1-2; D is uncertain. This CDR3 is built from 12 residues. V was cut by 0 bases and J by 13 bases, with 12 bases left in between. Germline CDR1 and CDR2: SGHDN and FVKESK. CDR3: CASSQDSNKLTF. The CDR3 nucleotides are TGTGCCAGCAGCCAAGACTCCAATAAACTCACCTTC.

The chain links TRBV5-4 to TRBJ1-2, with a tentative D call TRBD1 (5 bases). V was trimmed by 2 bases and J by 8 bases, leaving 10 bases between them. The CDR3 has 12 amino acids. The germline V gene encodes CDR1 SGHNT and CDR2 YYREEE (reference sequence). CDR3 region: CASSLLGEGYTF. DNA for the CDR3: TGTGCCAGCAGCTTACTAGGGGAAGGCTACACCTTC.

The chain has TRBV4-1 and TRBJ2-2; no clear D. CDR3 length: 14 residues. Germline CDR1 and CDR2: MGHRA and YSYEKL. V was trimmed by 3 bases and J by 5 bases, leaving 10 bases between them. The DNA for the CDR3 is TGCGCCAGCAGCCAGGGTGGTGGTACCGGGGAGCTGTTTTTT. Its translation is CASSQGGGTGELFF.

The gene calls are TRBV5-5 and TRBJ1-6; D not resolved. The germline V gene has CDR1 SGHKS and CDR2 YYEKEE (reference sequence). The CDR3 length is 16 residues. V was pared by 4 bases and J by 6 bases, with 17 bases between. The CDR3 bases are TGTGCCAGCAGCCCGTCGCGAATGAGTTTTAATTCACCCCTCCACTTT. Its protein product is CASSPSRMSFNSPLHF. Looking up the rest from reference TRBV5-5 and TRBJ1-6 gives the full variable domain: DAGVTQSPTHLIKTRGQQVTLRCSPISGHKSVSWYQQVLGQGPQFIFQYYEKEERGRGNFPDRFSARQFPNYSSELNVNALLLGDSALYLCASSPSRMSFNSPLHFGNGTRLTVT.